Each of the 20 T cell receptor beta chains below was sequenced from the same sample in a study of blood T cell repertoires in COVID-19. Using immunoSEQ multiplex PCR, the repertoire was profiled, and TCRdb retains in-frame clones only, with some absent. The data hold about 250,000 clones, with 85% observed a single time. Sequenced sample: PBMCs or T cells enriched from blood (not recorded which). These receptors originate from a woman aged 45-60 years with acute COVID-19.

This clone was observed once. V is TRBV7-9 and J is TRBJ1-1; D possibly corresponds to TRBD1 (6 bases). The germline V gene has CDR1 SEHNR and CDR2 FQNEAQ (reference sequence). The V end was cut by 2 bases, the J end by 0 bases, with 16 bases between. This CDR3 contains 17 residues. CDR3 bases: TGTGCCAGCAGCTTATTGCCAGGGGCGATCGTGAACACTGAAGCTTTCTTT. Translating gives CASSLLPGAIVNTEAFF.

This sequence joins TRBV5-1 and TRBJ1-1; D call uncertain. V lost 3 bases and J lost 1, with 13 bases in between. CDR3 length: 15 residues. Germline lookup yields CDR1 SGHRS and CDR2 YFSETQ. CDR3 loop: CASSSSEGWNTEAFF. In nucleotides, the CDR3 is TGCGCCAGCAGCTCTTCGGAGGGATGGAACACTGAAGCTTTCTTT.

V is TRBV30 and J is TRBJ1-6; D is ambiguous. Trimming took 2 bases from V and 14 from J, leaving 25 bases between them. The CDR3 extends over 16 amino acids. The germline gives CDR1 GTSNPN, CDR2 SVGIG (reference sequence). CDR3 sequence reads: CAWSPSRTFRGSTLHF. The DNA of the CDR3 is TGTGCCTGGAGTCCATCTCGGACCTTTCGAGGGTCAACCCTCCACTTT.

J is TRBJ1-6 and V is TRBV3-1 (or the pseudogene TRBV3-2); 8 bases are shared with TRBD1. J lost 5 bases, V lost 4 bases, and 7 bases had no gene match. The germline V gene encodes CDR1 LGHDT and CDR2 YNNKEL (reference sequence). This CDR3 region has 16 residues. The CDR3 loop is CASSLSTGANNSPLHF. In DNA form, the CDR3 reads TGTGCCAGCAGCCTATCGACAGGGGCGAATAATTCACCCCTCCACTTT.

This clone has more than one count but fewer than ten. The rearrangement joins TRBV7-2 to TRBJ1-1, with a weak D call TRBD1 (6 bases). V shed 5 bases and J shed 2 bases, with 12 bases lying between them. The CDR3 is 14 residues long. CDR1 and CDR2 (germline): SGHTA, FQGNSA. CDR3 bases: TGTGCCAGCAGCCCGAACAGGGAAAACACTGAAGCTTTCTTT. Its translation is CASSPNRENTEAFF.

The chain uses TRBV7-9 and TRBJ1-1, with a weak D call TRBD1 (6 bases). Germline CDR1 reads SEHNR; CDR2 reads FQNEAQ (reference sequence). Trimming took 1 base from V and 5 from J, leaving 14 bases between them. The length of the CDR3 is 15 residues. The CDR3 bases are TGTGCCAGCAGCTTAGTAGGCAGGGGCCGGACTGAAGCTTTCTTT. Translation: CASSLVGRGRTEAFF.

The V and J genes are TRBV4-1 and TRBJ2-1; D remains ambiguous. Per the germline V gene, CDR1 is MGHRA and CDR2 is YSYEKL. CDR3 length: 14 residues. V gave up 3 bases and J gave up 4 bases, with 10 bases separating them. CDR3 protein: CASSHEETYNEQFF. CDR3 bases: TGCGCCAGCAGCCATGAGGAAACTTACAATGAGCAGTTCTTC.

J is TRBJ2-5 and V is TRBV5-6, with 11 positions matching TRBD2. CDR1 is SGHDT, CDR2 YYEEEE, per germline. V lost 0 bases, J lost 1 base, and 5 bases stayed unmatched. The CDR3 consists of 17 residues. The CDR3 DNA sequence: TGTGCCAGCAGCTTGGAGGGGCTAGCGGGGGGCCAAGAGACCCAGTACTTC. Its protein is CASSLEGLAGGQETQYF.

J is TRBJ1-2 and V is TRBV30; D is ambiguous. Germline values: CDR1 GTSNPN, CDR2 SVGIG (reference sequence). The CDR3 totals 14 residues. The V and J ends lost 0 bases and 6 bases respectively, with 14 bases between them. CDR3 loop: CAWSVRPERHGYTF. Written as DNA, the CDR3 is TGTGCCTGGAGTGTACGGCCGGAGCGCCATGGCTACACCTTC. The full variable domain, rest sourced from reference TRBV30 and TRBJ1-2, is SQTIHQWPATLVQPVGSPLSLECTVEGTSNPNLYWYRQAAGRGLQLLFYSVGIGQISSEVPQNLSASRPQDRQFILSSKKLLLSDSGFYLCAWSVRPERHGYTFGSGTRLTVV.

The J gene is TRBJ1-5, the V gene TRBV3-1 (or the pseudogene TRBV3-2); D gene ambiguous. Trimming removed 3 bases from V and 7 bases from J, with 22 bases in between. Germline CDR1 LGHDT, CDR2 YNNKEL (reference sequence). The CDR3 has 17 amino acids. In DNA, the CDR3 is TGTGCCAGCAGCCAGCCCCACTTACCAGGAGGGAGACAGCCCCAGCATTTT. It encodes CASSQPHLPGGRQPQHF.

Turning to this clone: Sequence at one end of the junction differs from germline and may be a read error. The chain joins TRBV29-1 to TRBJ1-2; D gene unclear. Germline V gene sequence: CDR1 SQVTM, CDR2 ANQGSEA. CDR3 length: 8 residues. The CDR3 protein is CSVEGGSF. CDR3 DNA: TGCAGCGTTGAAGGTGGCTCCTTC.

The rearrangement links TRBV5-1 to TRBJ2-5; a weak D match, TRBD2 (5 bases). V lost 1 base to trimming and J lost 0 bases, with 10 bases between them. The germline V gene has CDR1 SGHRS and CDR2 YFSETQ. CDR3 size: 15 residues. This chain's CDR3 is CASSLLTGNQETQYF. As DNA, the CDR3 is TGCGCCAGCAGCTTGCTGACGGGGAACCAAGAGACCCAGTACTTC.

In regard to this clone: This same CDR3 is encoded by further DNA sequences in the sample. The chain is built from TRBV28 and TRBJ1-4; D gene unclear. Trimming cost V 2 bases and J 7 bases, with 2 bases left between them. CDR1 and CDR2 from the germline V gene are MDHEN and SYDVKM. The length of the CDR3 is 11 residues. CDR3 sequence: CASSLREKLFF. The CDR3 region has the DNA TGTGCCAGCAGTTTACGTGAAAAACTGTTTTTT.

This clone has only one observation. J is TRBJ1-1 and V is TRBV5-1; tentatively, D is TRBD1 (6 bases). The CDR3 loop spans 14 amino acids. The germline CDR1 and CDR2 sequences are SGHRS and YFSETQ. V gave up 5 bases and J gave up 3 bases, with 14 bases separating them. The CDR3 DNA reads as TGCGCCAGCAGGATGGGGACATGGGACACTGAAGCTTTCTTT. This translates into CASRMGTWDTEAFF.

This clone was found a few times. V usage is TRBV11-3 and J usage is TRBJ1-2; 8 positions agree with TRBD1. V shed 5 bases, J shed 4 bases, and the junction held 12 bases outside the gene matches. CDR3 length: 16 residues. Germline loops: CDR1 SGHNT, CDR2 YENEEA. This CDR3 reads CASSPTKDRAAYGYTF. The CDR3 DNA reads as TGTGCCAGCAGCCCAACCAAGGACAGGGCAGCCTATGGCTACACCTTC.

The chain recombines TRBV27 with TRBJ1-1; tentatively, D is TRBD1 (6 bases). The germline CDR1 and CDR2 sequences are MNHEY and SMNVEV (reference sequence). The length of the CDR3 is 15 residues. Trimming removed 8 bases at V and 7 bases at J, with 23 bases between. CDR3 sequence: CASGSFRDKTIEAFF. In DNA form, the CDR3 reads TGTGCCAGCGGCTCATTCCGGGACAAGACGATTGAAGCTTTCTTT.

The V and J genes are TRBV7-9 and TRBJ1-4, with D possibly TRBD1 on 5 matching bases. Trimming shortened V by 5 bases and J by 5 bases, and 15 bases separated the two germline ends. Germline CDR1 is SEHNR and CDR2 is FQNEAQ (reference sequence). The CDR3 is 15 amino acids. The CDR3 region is CASSISGTVNEKLFF. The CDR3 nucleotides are TGTGCCAGCAGCATCTCCGGGACTGTGAATGAAAAACTGTTTTTT.

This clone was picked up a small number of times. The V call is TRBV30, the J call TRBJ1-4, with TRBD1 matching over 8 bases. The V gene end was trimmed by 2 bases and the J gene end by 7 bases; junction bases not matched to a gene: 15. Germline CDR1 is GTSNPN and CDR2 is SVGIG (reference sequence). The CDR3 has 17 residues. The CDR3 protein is CAWSLGDRGRGGEKLFF. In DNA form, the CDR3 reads TGTGCCTGGAGTTTGGGAGACAGGGGCCGCGGGGGTGAAAAACTGTTTTTT.

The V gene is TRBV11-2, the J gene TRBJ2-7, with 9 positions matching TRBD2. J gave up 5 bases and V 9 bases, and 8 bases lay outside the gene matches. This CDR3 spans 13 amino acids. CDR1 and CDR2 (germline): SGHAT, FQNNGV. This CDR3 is CASTGTSNDEQYF. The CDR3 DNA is TGTGCCAGTACTGGGACTAGCAACGACGAGCAGTACTTC.

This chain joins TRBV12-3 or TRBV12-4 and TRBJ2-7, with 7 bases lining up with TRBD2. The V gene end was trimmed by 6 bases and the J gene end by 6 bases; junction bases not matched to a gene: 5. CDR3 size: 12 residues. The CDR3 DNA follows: TGTGCCAGCAGCTCCCCGGGGGGCGAGCAGTACTTC. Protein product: CASSSPGGEQYF.